This T cell receptor (beta chain) was captured in a study of vaccination and CD4 T cells after COVID-19. V lost 0 bases and J lost 3; bases outside the gene matches: 4. Germline V gives CDR1 MNHEY, CDR2 SMNVEV (reference sequence). CDR3 length: 15 amino acids. As for treatment: roughly ten-day PBMC culture with coronavirus spike peptide pools or control peptides (ViraFEST assay). TCRs were sequenced by ViraFEST after antigen-specific T cells had been expanded with peptide pools. The Oncomine TCR Beta short-read assay sequenced DNA from cultured CD4+ T cells. Each CDR3 protein is one row after TCRdb ran MiXCR on the PCR reads. The sample comprises more than 12,000 distinct CDR3 sequences, approximately 80% of which are singletons, and 9.6% rests with the top ten. With respect to this clonotype: The antigen is undetermined.

V usage is TRBV27 and J usage is TRBJ2-7; TRBD1 aligns across 8 bases. The TCR was taken from a human donor who received a COVID-19 vaccine. Sequences were derived from CD4+ T cells from blood, cultured in vitro, sampled after SARS-CoV-2 vaccination. CDR3 residues: CASSLSAGQGYEQYF. CDR3 sequence (DNA): TGTGCCAGCAGTTTATCAGCTGGACAGGGCTACGAGCAGTACTTC.